These 13 T cell receptor beta chains came from one sample sequenced in a study of OX40 agonist ivuxolimab in advanced cancers. Repertoires were generated with immunoSEQ multiplex PCR, while TCRdb's copy carries only in-frame clones and drops some. The sample carries 45,000 to 65,000 clones, 75% to 90% recorded once. Source: CD4+ or CD8+ T cells sorted from blood, taken in a trial of the OX40 agonist ivuxolimab. These receptors all come from an adult with an advanced solid tumor such as melanoma, head and neck, liver or kidney cancer.

V is TRBV18 and J is TRBJ1-1; 10 bases fit TRBD1. The CDR3 spans 16 residues. Germline CDR1 KGHSH, CDR2 LQKENI. Trimming cost V 3 bases and J 1 base; bases outside gene matches: 5. The CDR3 bases are TGTGCCAGCTCACCCACCCGGGACAGGGGGAACACTGAAGCTTTCTTT. This codes for CASSPTRDRGNTEAFF. Full variable domain (missing parts from reference TRBV18 and TRBJ1-1): NAGVMQNPRHLVRRRGQEARLRCSPMKGHSHVYWYRQLPEEGLKFMVYLQKENIIDESGMPKERFSAEFPKEGPSILRIQQVVRGDSAAYFCASSPTRDRGNTEAFFGQGTRLTVV.

The gene calls are TRBV11-3 and TRBJ2-1, with 7 bases aligning to TRBD1. The CDR3 totals 11 residues. J lost 15 bases, V lost 3 bases, and 5 bases had no gene match. Germline V gives CDR1 SGHNT, CDR2 YENEEA. CDR3: CASSFRGGVFF. The CDR3 DNA reads as TGTGCCAGCAGCTTTCGAGGGGGCGTGTTCTTC.

The J gene is TRBJ1-5, the V gene TRBV19; perhaps TRBD1 as D (6 bases). The ends were cut back, 7 bases at V and 2 bases at J, with 21 bases in the middle. The CDR3 spans 17 residues. Germline V gives CDR1 LNHDA, CDR2 SQIVND (reference sequence). CDR3 protein: CASNVAGGAFGNQPQHF. CDR3 DNA sequence: TGTGCCAGTAATGTCGCCGGGGGCGCGTTTGGCAATCAGCCCCAGCATTTT.

The rearrangement uses TRBV5-6 and TRBJ2-2; D is ambiguous. V gave up 0 bases and J gave up 2 bases, with 8 bases separating them. The CDR3 runs 15 residues. Germline V gene sequence: CDR1 SGHDT, CDR2 YYEEEE. The CDR3 is CASSLVARNTGELFF. CDR3 DNA sequence: TGTGCCAGCAGCTTGGTGGCCCGAAACACCGGGGAGCTGTTTTTT.

The chain recombines TRBV5-1 with TRBJ1-4; D remains ambiguous. The CDR3 runs to 16 residues. CDR1 SGHRS and CDR2 YFSETQ come from the germline V gene. The V end was cut by 0 bases, the J end by 0 bases, with 9 bases between. This chain's CDR3 is CASSLDLSATNEKLFF. Written as DNA, the CDR3 is TGCGCCAGCAGCTTGGATCTGTCCGCAACTAATGAAAAACTGTTTTTT.

This rearrangement joins TRBV30 to TRBJ2-3; 10 bases align to TRBD2. Germline CDR1 reads GTSNPN; CDR2 reads SVGIG (reference sequence). Unmatched junction bases numbered 10, after V lost 2 bases and J lost 2 bases. The CDR3 has 17 amino acids. The CDR3 sequence: CAWSSSRTSGFTDTQYF. The CDR3 nucleotides are TGTGCCTGGAGTTCCTCCCGGACTAGCGGATTCACAGATACGCAGTATTTT.

The V gene is TRBV6-5, the J gene TRBJ2-7, with D perhaps matching TRBD1 (6 bases). V lost 5 bases and J 3 bases, leaving 14 bases between the germline ends. CDR1 and CDR2 (germline): MNHEY, SVGAGI. The length of the CDR3 is 14 residues. This CDR3 is CASSTLQGGYEQYF. DNA for the CDR3: TGTGCCAGCAGTACCTTACAGGGTGGCTACGAGCAGTACTTC.

The chain joins TRBV7-9 to TRBJ1-2; D gene ambiguous. Per germline, CDR1 SEHNR and CDR2 FQNEAQ (reference sequence). CDR3 length: 15 amino acids. The ends were cut back, 5 bases at V and 0 bases at J, with 13 bases in the middle. The CDR3 nucleotides are TGTGCCAGCAGCGCCCTGCGGGATCCTAACTATGGCTACACCTTC. Its translation: CASSALRDPNYGYTF.

This sequence joins TRBV7-7 and TRBJ2-2; D not resolved. V was pared by 3 bases and J by 3 bases, with 11 bases between. The CDR3 consists of 15 residues. Germline V gene lookup returns CDR1 SSHAT and CDR2 FNYEAQ (reference sequence). The CDR3 DNA reads as TGTGCCAGCAGCTTGCGGACCGACTACACCGGGGAGCTGTTTTTT. This sequence encodes CASSLRTDYTGELFF.

This chain uses TRBV6-1 with TRBJ1-1; D is perhaps TRBD1 (5 bases). CDR3 size: 12 residues. The V gene's germline CDR1 is MNHNS and CDR2 SASEGT. Trimming stripped 3 bases from V and 11 bases from J, with 13 bases between. The CDR3 bases are TGTGCCAGCAGTGATAGGGGTTTCGGGGCTTTCTTT. It specifies CASSDRGFGAFF.

The V gene is TRBV6-5, the J gene TRBJ1-5; D remains unclear. Per the germline V gene, CDR1 is MNHEY and CDR2 is SVGAGI. The CDR3 spans 12 residues. V shed 0 bases and J shed 9 bases, with 6 bases lying between them. The CDR3 sequence: CASSYSTGPQHF. The CDR3 DNA reads as TGTGCCAGCAGTTACTCGACTGGGCCCCAGCATTTT.

CDR3 bases: TGTGCCAGCAGCCCAACCGGAGGTGGCAGGGGGCTTGGAAACACCATATATTTT. Translating gives CASSPTGGGRGLGNTIYF. The chain employs TRBV9 and TRBJ1-3, with 8 positions matching TRBD1. The junction had 15 bases not matched to a gene; V was cut back by 4 bases and J by 3 bases. Germline values: CDR1 SGDLS, CDR2 YYNGEE. This CDR3 region has 18 residues. The full variable domain, with the rest looked up from reference TRBV9 and TRBJ1-3, is DSGVTQTPKHLITATGQRVTLRCSPRSGDLSVYWYQQSLDQGLQFLIQYYNGEERAKGNILERFSAQQFPDLHSELNLSSLELGDSALYFCASSPTGGGRGLGNTIYFGEGSWLTVV.

The CDR3 sequence is CASSTTGGGGGELFF. The CDR3 DNA reads as TGTGCCAGCTCTACGACAGGGGGGGGCGGCGGGGAGCTGTTTTTT. This chain uses TRBV6-5 with TRBJ2-2; 9 bases align to TRBD1. The V and J ends lost 8 bases and 7 bases, in that order; junction bases with no gene match: 11. The CDR3 covers 15 residues. Germline values: CDR1 MNHEY, CDR2 SVGAGI.